These 19 T cell receptor beta chains were all obtained from the same sample, sequenced in a study of blood T cell repertoires in COVID-19. Using immunoSEQ multiplex PCR, the repertoire was profiled, and TCRdb retains in-frame clones only, with some absent. The sample has under 200,000 clones; roughly 78% are singletons. Sequencing was done on a sample of peripheral blood. Receptor source: an older woman with COVID-19, enrolled during active disease.

The chain combines TRBV11-2 with TRBJ2-1; 11 bases agree with TRBD1. This CDR3 contains 15 residues. V was clipped by 1 base and J by 5 bases; unmatched bases: 1. The germline V gene has CDR1 SGHAT and CDR2 FQNNGV. For the CDR3, the DNA is TGTGCCAGCAGCTTAGGGACAGGGGGCCACAATGAGCAGTTCTTC. This codes for CASSLGTGGHNEQFF.

This clone came up many times. The chain has TRBV4-2 and TRBJ2-1; TRBD2 matches at 8 bases. CDR1 and CDR2 (germline): LGHNA, YNFKEQ. This CDR3 region has 15 residues. V lost 4 bases to trimming and J lost 8 bases; unmatched junction nucleotides: 10. The CDR3 coding sequence is TGTGCCAGCAGCCTGCATACGGGGGGGCCCGATGAGCAGTTCTTC. Protein sequence: CASSLHTGGPDEQFF.

The chain joins TRBV5-1 to TRBJ1-3; D is perhaps TRBD1 (5 bases). Trimming took 7 bases from V and 2 from J, leaving 13 bases between them. Germline-derived CDR1 and CDR2 are SGHRS and YFSETQ. The CDR3 totals 14 residues. This CDR3 reads CASSMGGTGNTIYF. CDR3 nucleotide sequence: TGCGCCAGCTCGATGGGGGGTACTGGAAACACCATATATTTT.

This chain joins TRBV5-4 and TRBJ2-2, with 7 bases lining up with TRBD1. The CDR3 is made up of 16 amino acids. The V segment lost 4 bases and the J segment 0 bases; nucleotides outside the gene matches: 6. Germline V gene data show CDR1 as SGHNT and CDR2 as YYREEE (reference sequence). The CDR3 sequence: CASSTLGQANTGELFF. CDR3 in DNA: TGTGCCAGCAGCACCCTAGGACAGGCGAACACCGGGGAGCTGTTTTTT.

V is TRBV19 and J is TRBJ2-7; D is possibly TRBD2 (6 bases). The CDR3 is 18 residues long. Germline assignment: CDR1 LNHDA and CDR2 SQIVND (reference sequence). The V end was cut by 1 base, the J end by 0 bases, with 19 bases between. The CDR3 loop is CASSIVGSSVSFSYEQYF. The CDR3 nucleotides read TGTGCCAGTAGTATAGTGGGTTCTAGCGTTTCGTTCTCCTACGAGCAGTACTTC.

V is TRBV13 and J is TRBJ1-5, with 8 nucleotides matching TRBD1. V lost 0 bases to trimming and J lost 4 bases; unmatched junction nucleotides: 2. In germline, CDR1 is PRHDT, CDR2 FYEKMQ (reference sequence). The CDR3 covers 15 residues. CDR3 loop: CASSLGTGGNQPQHF. The CDR3 DNA reads as TGTGCCAGCAGCTTAGGAACAGGGGGGAATCAGCCCCAGCATTTT.

The chain combines TRBV9 with TRBJ1-1, with TRBD1 identical over 7 bases. This CDR3 contains 15 residues. From germline, CDR1 is SGDLS and CDR2 YYNGEE. Trimming cost V 1 base and J 2 bases; bases outside gene matches: 5. The CDR3, as DNA: TGTGCCAGCAGCGTATCGGACAGGTTAAACACTGAAGCTTTCTTT. Translating gives CASSVSDRLNTEAFF.

This clone turned up a few times. This chain joins TRBV25-1 and TRBJ1-5; 10 bases are shared with TRBD1. With V trimmed by 6 bases and J by 7 bases, 3 bases remained unmatched. Germline lookup yields CDR1 MGHDK and CDR2 SYGVNS. There are 13 residues in the CDR3. The CDR3 region has the DNA TGTGCCAGCAGCAAGACAGGGGGCCAGCCCCAGCATTTT. This sequence encodes CASSKTGGQPQHF.

DNA of the CDR3: TGCGCCAGCAGCCAAGAACTAAACTACAATGAGCAGTTCTTC. Translation: CASSQELNYNEQFF. The chain combines TRBV4-3 with TRBJ2-1; D is uncertain. Germline assignment: CDR1 LGHNA and CDR2 YSLEER. This CDR3 spans 14 amino acids. The germline V and J ends were trimmed by 0 bases and 3 bases, with 6 bases remaining between them.

The J gene is TRBJ2-3, the V gene TRBV27, with D uncertain. Per the germline V gene, CDR1 is MNHEY and CDR2 is SMNVEV (reference sequence). The CDR3 is made up of 14 amino acids. The V gene lost 3 bases and the J gene lost 6 bases, with 13 bases spanning the gap. In DNA form, the CDR3 reads TGTGCCAGCAGTTTGAGGCCCGTCGGGGATACGCAGTATTTT. This encodes CASSLRPVGDTQYF.

In its sample, this clone was seen a few times. The chain joins TRBV28 to TRBJ2-6, with TRBD2 identical over 14 bases. CDR1 is MDHEN, CDR2 SYDVKM, per germline. The CDR3 has 20 residues. J lost 0 bases, V lost 2 bases, and 6 bases had no gene match. CDR3 region: CASSLTGLAGGSSGANVLTF. CDR3 DNA sequence: TGTGCCAGCAGTTTAACCGGACTAGCGGGAGGCTCCTCTGGGGCCAACGTCCTGACTTTC.

The chain links TRBV19 to TRBJ1-2; 8 nucleotides line up with TRBD1. Germline CDR1 reads LNHDA; CDR2 reads SQIVND (reference sequence). V dropped 6 bases and J dropped 6; count of bases not matched to a gene: 3. The CDR3 is 12 amino acids. CDR3 DNA sequence: TGTGCCAGTAGCTGGACAGGGAATGGCTACACCTTC. Its translation: CASSWTGNGYTF.

The rearrangement uses TRBV11-3 and TRBJ2-2; 7 bases agree with TRBD1. The germline CDR1 and CDR2 sequences are SGHNT and YENEEA. The CDR3 length is 14 residues. Trimming cost V 3 bases and J 7 bases; bases outside gene matches: 5. The CDR3 region has the DNA TGTGCCAGCAGCTTTCACAGGGGTGGCGGGGAGCTGTTTTTT. Residues: CASSFHRGGGELFF.

The chain links TRBV5-1 to TRBJ2-2; 7 bases map to TRBD1. Trimming removed 1 base from V and 4 bases from J; junction bases left unmatched: 13. In germline, CDR1 is SGHRS, CDR2 YFSETQ. CDR3 length: 18 amino acids. As DNA, the CDR3 is TGCGCCAGCAGCTTGACAGGGGCTTCCTCCCGGGGCACCGGGGAGCTGTTTTTT. Translation gives CASSLTGASSRGTGELFF.

The V call is TRBV12-3 or TRBV12-4, the J call TRBJ2-5, with D possibly matching TRBD1 (5 bases). V shed 1 base and J shed 7 bases, with 7 bases lying between them. The CDR3 totals 12 residues. CDR3 bases: TGTGCCAGCAGTTTAGGTGGGGCGACCCAGTACTTC. It yields the protein CASSLGGATQYF.

This chain uses TRBV2 with TRBJ2-5; a weak D match, TRBD2 (6 bases). The CDR3 runs to 15 residues. V lost 2 bases to trimming and J lost 5 bases, with 15 bases between them. The germline V gene has CDR1 SNHLY and CDR2 FYNNEI. In nucleotides, the CDR3 is TGTGCCAGCAGTGAAAGGCCCGGGAGCGGTGAGACCCAGTACTTC. Encoded protein: CASSERPGSGETQYF.

The genes are TRBV23-1 and TRBJ2-7; 8 positions match TRBD1. TRBV23-1 carries the ORF label, with uncertain function. V lost 3 bases, J lost 3 bases, and 7 bases stayed unmatched. The CDR3 extends over 15 amino acids. In DNA, the CDR3 is TGCGCCAGCAGTCAGGAGGGACAGGAGAACTACGAGCAGTACTTC. Translating it yields CASSQEGQENYEQYF.

This sequence joins TRBV11-1 and TRBJ2-7; D gene ambiguous. The length of the CDR3 is 15 residues. CDR1 SGHAT and CDR2 FQDESV come from the germline V gene (reference sequence). V lost 6 bases, J lost 4 bases, and 19 bases lay in between. The CDR3 bases are TGTGCCAGCAGTCAAAATGGGCTTGCGCGTTACGAGCAGTACTTC. It encodes CASSQNGLARYEQYF.

This clone was found once. Other DNA sequences in the sample encode the same CDR3. This sequence joins TRBV9 and TRBJ1-6; D might be TRBD1 (5 bases). The CDR3 extends over 14 amino acids. Trimming cost V 0 bases and J 7 bases, with 8 bases left between them. Germline lookup yields CDR1 SGDLS and CDR2 YYNGEE. CDR3 amino acids: CASSVGGENSPLHF. CDR3 nucleotide sequence: TGTGCCAGCAGCGTAGGGGGGGAAAATTCACCCCTCCACTTT. The variable domain in full, completed from reference TRBV9 and TRBJ1-6, reads DSGVTQTPKHLITATGQRVTLRCSPRSGDLSVYWYQQSLDQGLQFLIQYYNGEERAKGNILERFSAQQFPDLHSELNLSSLELGDSALYFCASSVGGENSPLHFGNGTRLTVT.